What follows describes a single T cell receptor (beta chain). Antigen: not known. The sample originates from a study of CD8+CD57+ T cells in acquired aplastic anemia. Study at large: Healthy donors gave 11 million or so reads on average for CD4+ cells.

Genomic DNA acted as the template from which TCR beta VDJ combination and CDR3 sequence profiling were carried out. Using its own MiXCR run on the reads, TCRdb lists one record per CDR3 protein. Found here are 35,000 to 45,000 distinct CDR3 sequences, 65% to 70% of them singletons; the top ten hold around 22%. Study-wide points: Significant differences in CD8+ Simpson's diversity were not observed between patients and controls.

The sequenced sample was sorted CD4+, CD8+, or CD8+CD57+ T cells (not recorded which) from PBMCs. The receptor was isolated from a human donor in good health, serving as a control.

The CDR3 DNA follows: TGTGCCAGTAGTACCGGACAGGGCTATCAACCCCTCCACTTT. Translated: CASSTGQGYQPLHF. The chain links TRBV19 to TRBJ1-6; 8 nucleotides match TRBD1. The length of the CDR3 is 14 residues. Trimming cost V 4 bases and J 12 bases; bases outside gene matches: 8. Germline CDR1 reads LNHDA; CDR2 reads SQIVND (reference sequence).